The rows below give T cell receptor beta chains drawn from one sample of a study of T cells in Graves' hyperthyroidism and ophthalmopathy. MiXCR, applied by TCRdb to the multiplex PCR reads, yields one record per CDR3 protein. The data hold roughly 840,000 distinct CDR3 sequences, with 38% observed a single time. What was sequenced was blood. The source is a man aged 18 to 29 with Graves' hyperthyroidism. The CDR3 runs from the conserved cysteine through the conserved F or W. Fields, in order: clone size, V gene, J gene, D gene, CDR3 DNA, CDR3 protein. The D gene is left open where the match is weak. Size values are once, few and many counts, or a class for expanded clones, and some rows have none.

many,TRBV20-1,TRBJ2-2,NA,TGCAGTGCTAGGGAGGGGGGCAGGGAGGCCGGGGAGCTGTTTTTT,CSAREGGREAGELFF
few,TRBV19,TRBJ2-5,NA,TGTGCCAGTAGTATTTCTGGGATGGAGACCCAGTACTTC,CASSISGMETQYF
few,TRBV7-9,TRBJ2-7,TRBD1,TGTGCCAGCAGCTTAGGGGGGACAGGGTCCTCCTACGAGCAGTACTTC,CASSLGGTGSSYEQYF
many,TRBV20-1,TRBJ1-5,NA,TGCAGTGCTAGAAATCCCAGGACGCGAAATCAGCCCCAGCATTTT,CSARNPRTRNQPQHF
NA,TRBV19,TRBJ2-7,TRBD2,TGTGCCAGTAGTATCATCCGGGCAGCGGGGCGCTCCTACGAGCAGTACTTC,CASSIIRAAGRSYEQYF
NA,TRBV9,TRBJ1-1,NA,TGTGCCAGCAGCGTAGTTGGAGACCTAATGAACACTGAAGCTTTCTTT,CASSVVGDLMNTEAFF
many,TRBV10-3,TRBJ1-5,NA,TGTGCCAGCAGTCCCTACCTGCATAGCAATCAGCCCCAGCATTTT,CASSPYLHSNQPQHF
once,TRBV7-4,TRBJ2-5,NA,TGTGCCAGCAGCTCCCCGGGGGTAGGGGAGACCCAGTACTTC,CASSSPGVGETQYF
NA,TRBV6-5,TRBJ2-7,NA,TGTGCCAGCGACACGTCAACCTACGAGCAGTACTTC,CASDTSTYEQYF
NA,TRBV2,TRBJ1-1,TRBD1,TGTGCCAGCAGTGTTACAGGGGCGATGCCGACGAACACTGAAGCTTTCTTT,CASSVTGAMPTNTEAFF
NA,TRBV3-1,TRBJ1-3,NA,TGTGCCAGCAGCCCGGGGGTACACTCTGCAAACACCATATATTTT,CASSPGVHSANTIYF
few,TRBV19,TRBJ2-7,TRBD1,TGTGCCAGCCCTCCGAGACAGGGTATTTCCTACGAGCAGTACTTC,CASPPRQGISYEQYF
NA,TRBV14,TRBJ1-1,NA,TGTGCCAGCAGCCCGGGAAGAGGTTATGAAGCTTTCTTT,CASSPGRGYEAFF
few,TRBV2,TRBJ1-2,TRBD1,TGTGCCAGCAGTTATCGGACAGGGAGCCGCTATGGCTACACCTTC,CASSYRTGSRYGYTF
NA,TRBV24-1,TRBJ2-3,TRBD1,TGTGCCTCACAGGGGATGAGCACAGATACGCAGTATTTT,CASQGMSTDTQYF
few,TRBV12-3/TRBV12-4,TRBJ2-7,NA,TGTGCCAGCACCCTGGGCACGCGCGAGCAGTACTTC,CASTLGTREQYF
many,TRBV19,TRBJ1-5,NA,TGTGCCAGTAGTGGGCGGTTTGCGAGCAATCAGCCCCAGCATTTT,CASSGRFASNQPQHF